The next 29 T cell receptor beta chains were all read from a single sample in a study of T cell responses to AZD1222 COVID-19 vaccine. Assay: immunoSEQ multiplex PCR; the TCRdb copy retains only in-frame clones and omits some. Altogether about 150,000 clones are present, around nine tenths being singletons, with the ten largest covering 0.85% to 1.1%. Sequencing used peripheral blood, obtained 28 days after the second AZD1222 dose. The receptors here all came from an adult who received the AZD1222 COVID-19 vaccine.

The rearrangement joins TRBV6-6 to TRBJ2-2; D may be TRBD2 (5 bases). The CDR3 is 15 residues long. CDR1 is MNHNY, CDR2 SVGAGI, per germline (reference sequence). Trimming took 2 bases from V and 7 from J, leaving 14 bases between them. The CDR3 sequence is CASSYPRESGGELFF. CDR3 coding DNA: TGTGCCAGCAGTTACCCACGCGAAAGCGGCGGGGAGCTGTTTTTT.

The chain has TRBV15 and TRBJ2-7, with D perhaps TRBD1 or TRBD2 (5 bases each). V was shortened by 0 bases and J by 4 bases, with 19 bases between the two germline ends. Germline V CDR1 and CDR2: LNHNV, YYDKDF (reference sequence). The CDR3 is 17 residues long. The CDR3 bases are TGTGCCACCAGCAGAGATTCCTTGGGGGAAATGGTATACGAGCAGTACTTC. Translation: CATSRDSLGEMVYEQYF.

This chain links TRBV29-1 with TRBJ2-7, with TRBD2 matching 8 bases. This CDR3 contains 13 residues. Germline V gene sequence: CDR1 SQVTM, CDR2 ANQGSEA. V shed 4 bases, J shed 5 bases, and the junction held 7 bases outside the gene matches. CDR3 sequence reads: CSVAAGGRDEQYF. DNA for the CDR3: TGCAGCGTTGCGGCGGGGGGCCGGGACGAGCAGTACTTC.

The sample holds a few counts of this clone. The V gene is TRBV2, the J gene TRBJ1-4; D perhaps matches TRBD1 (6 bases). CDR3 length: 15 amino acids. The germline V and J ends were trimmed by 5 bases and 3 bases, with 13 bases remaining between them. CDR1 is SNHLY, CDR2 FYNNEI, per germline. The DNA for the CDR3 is TGTGCCAGCAGTACTCGACAGGCAGCTAATGAAAAACTGTTTTTT. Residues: CASSTRQAANEKLFF.

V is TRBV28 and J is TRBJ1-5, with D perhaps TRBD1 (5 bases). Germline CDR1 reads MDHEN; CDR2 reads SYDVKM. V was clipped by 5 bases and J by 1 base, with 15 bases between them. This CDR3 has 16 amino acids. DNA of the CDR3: TGTGCCAGCAGTCCGGGACGAAGGGTGAGCAATCAGCCCCAGCATTTT. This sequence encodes CASSPGRRVSNQPQHF.

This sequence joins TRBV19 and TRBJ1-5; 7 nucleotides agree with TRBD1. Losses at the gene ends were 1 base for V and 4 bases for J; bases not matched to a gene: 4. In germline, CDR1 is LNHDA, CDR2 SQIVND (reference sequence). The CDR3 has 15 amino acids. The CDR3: CASSIGDSFNQPQHF. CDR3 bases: TGTGCCAGTAGTATAGGGGACAGCTTTAATCAGCCCCAGCATTTT.

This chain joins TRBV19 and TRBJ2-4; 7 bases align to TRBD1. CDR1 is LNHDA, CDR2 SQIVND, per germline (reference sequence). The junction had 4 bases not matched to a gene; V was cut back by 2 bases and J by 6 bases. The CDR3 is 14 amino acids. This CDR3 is CASSITDRVNIQYF. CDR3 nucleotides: TGTGCCAGTAGTATAACCGACAGGGTAAACATTCAGTACTTC.

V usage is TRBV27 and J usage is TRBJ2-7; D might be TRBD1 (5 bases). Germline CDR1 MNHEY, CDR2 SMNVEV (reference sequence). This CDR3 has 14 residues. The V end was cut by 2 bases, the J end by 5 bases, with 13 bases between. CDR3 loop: CASSLQGSRHEQYF. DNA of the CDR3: TGTGCCAGCAGTTTACAGGGTTCTAGACACGAGCAGTACTTC.

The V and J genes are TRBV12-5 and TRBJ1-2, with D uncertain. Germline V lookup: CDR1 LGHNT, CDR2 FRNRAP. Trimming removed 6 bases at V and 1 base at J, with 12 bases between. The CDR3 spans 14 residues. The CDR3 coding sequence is TGTGCTAGTGGCAACAATCCCGTTAACTATGGCTACACCTTC. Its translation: CASGNNPVNYGYTF.

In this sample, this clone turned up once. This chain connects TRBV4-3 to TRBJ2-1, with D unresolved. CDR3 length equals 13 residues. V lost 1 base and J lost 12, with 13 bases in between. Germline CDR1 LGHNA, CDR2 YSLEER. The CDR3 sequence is CASSQVPSPRQFF. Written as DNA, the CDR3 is TGCGCCAGCAGCCAAGTCCCCTCCCCTCGGCAGTTCTTC.

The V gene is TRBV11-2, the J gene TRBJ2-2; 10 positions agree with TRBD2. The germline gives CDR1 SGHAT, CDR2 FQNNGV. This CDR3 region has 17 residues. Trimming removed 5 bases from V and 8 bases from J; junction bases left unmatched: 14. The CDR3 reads CASSPSLAGGLGGELFF. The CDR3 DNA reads TGTGCCAGCAGCCCGAGTTTAGCGGGGGGCTTGGGAGGGGAGCTGTTTTTT.

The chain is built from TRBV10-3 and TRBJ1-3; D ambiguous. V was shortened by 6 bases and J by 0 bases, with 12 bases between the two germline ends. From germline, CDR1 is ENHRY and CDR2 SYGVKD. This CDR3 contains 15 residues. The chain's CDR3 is CAISGTAISGNTIYF. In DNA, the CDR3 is TGTGCCATCAGCGGAACAGCCATCTCTGGAAACACCATATATTTT.

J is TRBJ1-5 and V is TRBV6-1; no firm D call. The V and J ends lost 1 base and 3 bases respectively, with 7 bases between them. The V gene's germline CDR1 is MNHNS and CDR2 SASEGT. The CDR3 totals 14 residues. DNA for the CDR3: TGTGCCAGCAGTGAAGGGTCGGTCAATCAGCCCCAGCATTTT. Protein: CASSEGSVNQPQHF.

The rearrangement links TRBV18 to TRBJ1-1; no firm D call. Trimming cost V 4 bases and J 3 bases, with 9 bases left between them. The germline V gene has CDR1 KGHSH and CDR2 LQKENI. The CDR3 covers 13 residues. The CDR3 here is CASSLQDDTEAFF. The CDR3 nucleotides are TGTGCCAGCTCACTCCAGGATGACACTGAAGCTTTCTTT.

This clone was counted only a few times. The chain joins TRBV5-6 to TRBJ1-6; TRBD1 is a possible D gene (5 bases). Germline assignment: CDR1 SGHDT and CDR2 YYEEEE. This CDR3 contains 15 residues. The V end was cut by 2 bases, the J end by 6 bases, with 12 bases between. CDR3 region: CASSLLGVGNSPLHF. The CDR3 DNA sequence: TGTGCCAGCAGCTTACTAGGGGTGGGTAATTCACCCCTCCACTTT.

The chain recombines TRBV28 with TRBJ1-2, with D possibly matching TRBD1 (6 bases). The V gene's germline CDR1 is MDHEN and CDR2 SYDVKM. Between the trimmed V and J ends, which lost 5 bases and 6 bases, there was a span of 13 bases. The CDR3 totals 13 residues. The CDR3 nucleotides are TGTGCCAGCAGTAAACAGGGATTGAATGGCTACACCTTC. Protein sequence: CASSKQGLNGYTF.

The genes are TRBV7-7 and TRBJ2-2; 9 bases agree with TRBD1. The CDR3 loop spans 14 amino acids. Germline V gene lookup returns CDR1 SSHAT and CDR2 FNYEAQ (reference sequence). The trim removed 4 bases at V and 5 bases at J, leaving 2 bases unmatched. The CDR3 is CASSWDRATGELFF. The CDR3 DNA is TGTGCCAGCAGCTGGGACAGGGCGACCGGGGAGCTGTTTTTT.

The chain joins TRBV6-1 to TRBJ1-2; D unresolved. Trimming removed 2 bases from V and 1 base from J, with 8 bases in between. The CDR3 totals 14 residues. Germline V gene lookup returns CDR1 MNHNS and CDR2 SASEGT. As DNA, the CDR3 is TGTGCCAGCAGTGAACTAGGATTTAACTATGGCTACACCTTC. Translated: CASSELGFNYGYTF.

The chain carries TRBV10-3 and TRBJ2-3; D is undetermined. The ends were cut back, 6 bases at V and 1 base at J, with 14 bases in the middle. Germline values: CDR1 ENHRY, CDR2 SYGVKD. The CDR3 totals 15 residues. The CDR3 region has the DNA TGTGCCATCAGCACGGACCTAGGAGGCACAGATACGCAGTATTTT. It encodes CAISTDLGGTDTQYF.

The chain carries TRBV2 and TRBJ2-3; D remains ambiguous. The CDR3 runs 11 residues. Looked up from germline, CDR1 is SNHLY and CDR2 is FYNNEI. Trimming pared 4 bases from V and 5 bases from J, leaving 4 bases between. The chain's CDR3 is CASSVGDTQYF. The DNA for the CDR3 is TGTGCCAGCAGTGTTGGAGATACGCAGTATTTT.

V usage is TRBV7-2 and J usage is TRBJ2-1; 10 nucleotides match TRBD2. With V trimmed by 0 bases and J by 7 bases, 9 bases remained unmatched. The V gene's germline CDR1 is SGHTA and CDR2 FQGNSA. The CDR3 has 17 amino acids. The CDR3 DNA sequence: TGTGCCAGCAGCTTAGCGAGCGGGGGGGTCCCGTGGAATGAGCAGTTCTTC. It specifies CASSLASGGVPWNEQFF.

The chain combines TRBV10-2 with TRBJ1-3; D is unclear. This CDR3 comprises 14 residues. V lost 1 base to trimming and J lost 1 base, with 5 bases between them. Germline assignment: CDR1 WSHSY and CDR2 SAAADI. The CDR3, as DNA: TGCGCCAGCAGTGAGTTAGGATCTGGAAACACCATATATTTT. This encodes CASSELGSGNTIYF.

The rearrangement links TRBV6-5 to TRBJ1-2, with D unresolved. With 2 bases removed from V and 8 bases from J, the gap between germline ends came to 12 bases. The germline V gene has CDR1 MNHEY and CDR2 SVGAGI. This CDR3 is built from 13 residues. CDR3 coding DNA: TGTGCCAGCAGTTACCATATCTGGGAGGGCTACACCTTC. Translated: CASSYHIWEGYTF.

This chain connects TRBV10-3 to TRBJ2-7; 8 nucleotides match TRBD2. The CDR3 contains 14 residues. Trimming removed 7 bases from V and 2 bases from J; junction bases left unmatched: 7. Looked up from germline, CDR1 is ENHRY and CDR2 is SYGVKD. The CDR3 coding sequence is TGTGCCATCATGGTAGCGGGGTCCACCTACGAGCAGTACTTC. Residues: CAIMVAGSTYEQYF.

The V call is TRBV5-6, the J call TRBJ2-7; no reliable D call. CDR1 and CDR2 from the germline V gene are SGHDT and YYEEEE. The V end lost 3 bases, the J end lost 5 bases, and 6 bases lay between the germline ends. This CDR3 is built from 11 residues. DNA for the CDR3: TGTGCCAGCAGCTATGGGGACGAGCAGTACTTC. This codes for CASSYGDEQYF. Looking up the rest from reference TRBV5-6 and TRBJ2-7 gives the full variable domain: DAGVTQSPTHLIKTRGQQVTLRCSPKSGHDTVSWYQQALGQGPQFIFQYYEEEERQRGNFPDRFSGHQFPNYSSELNVNALLLGDSALYLCASSYGDEQYFGPGTRLTVT.

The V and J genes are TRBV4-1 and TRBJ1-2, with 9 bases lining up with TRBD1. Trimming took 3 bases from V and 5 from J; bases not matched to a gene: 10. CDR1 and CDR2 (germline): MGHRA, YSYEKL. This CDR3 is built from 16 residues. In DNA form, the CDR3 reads TGCGCCAGCAGCCAGGGGTGGGGACAGGGCAGATATGGCTACACCTTC. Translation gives CASSQGWGQGRYGYTF.

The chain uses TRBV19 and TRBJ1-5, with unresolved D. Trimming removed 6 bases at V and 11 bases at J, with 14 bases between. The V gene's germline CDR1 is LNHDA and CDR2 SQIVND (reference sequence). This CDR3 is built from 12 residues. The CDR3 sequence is CASRDGIRAQHF. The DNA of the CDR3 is TGTGCCAGTAGGGACGGAATCCGGGCCCAGCATTTT.

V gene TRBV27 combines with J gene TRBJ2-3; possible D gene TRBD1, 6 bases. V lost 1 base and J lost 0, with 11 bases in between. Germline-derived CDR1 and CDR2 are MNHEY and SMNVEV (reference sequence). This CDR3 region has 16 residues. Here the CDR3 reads CASSLLGATSTDTQYF. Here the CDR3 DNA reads TGTGCCAGCAGTTTATTGGGGGCGACTAGCACAGATACGCAGTATTTT.

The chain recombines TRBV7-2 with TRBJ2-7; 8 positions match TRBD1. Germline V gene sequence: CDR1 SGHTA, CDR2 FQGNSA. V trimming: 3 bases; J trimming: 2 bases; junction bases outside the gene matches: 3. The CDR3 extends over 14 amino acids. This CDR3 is CASSFGTGPYEQYF. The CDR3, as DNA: TGTGCCAGCAGCTTTGGGACAGGCCCCTACGAGCAGTACTTC.